These T cell receptor beta chains were read from a single sample in a study of CD8 T cells in ankylosing spondylitis. One entry per CDR3 protein results from TCRdb running MiXCR on the 5' RACE reads. The sample shows 290,000 or so distinct CDR3 sequences, roughly 20% of them seen only once. Source material: blood, either unsorted or a sorted T cell fraction (not recorded which). All receptors derive from a female donor with ankylosing spondylitis or in good health (not recorded which). Both conserved end residues are trimmed from each CDR3.

j_call | v_call | cdr3_aa
TRBJ2-5 | TRBV13 | ASRRGGTNRTQY
TRBJ2-6 | TRBV24-1 | ATSDPAGQGAGGANVLT
TRBJ2-2 | TRBV24-1 | ATSGEGGELF
TRBJ2-7 | TRBV2 | ASSERADTLSYEQY
TRBJ2-1 | TRBV20-1 | SAPYTYSYNEQF
TRBJ1-5 | TRBV3-1 | ASSQDSGDFNQPQH
TRBJ2-7 | TRBV6-2/TRBV6-3 | ASRGLAESSYEQY
TRBJ2-7 | TRBV6-1 | ASLSASVVVPVDEQY
TRBJ2-3 | TRBV20-1 | SARDRGYTDTQY
TRBJ2-7 | TRBV6-1 | ASSQGPVGFEQY
TRBJ1-1 | TRBV4-3 | ASSQMDRGNTEAF
TRBJ2-2 | TRBV29-1 | SGRTYTGELF
TRBJ2-2 | TRBV11-1 | ASSFDLGELF
TRBJ1-4 | TRBV7-6 | ASSPRDRNEKLF
TRBJ2-7 | TRBV20-1 | SARVGDSYEQY
TRBJ2-1 | TRBV20-1 | SATMRLSSSYNEQF
TRBJ2-3 | TRBV5-1 | ASSRLAQGGTDTQY
TRBJ1-5 | TRBV5-8 | ASSSWYQGSNQPQH
TRBJ2-1 | TRBV6-1 | ATRTSGSFRNEQF
TRBJ2-1 | TRBV2 | ASSAQASYNEQF
TRBJ2-1 | TRBV6-1 | ASSQNLDRLGQF
TRBJ2-1 | TRBV6-5 | ASSYSGGKSYEQF
TRBJ1-5 | TRBV7-2 | ASSPGQIYQPQH
TRBJ1-1 | TRBV21-1 | ASSNPMGRT
TRBJ1-2 | TRBV2 | ASSRISGYT
TRBJ1-1 | TRBV5-6 | ASSRGQIEAF
TRBJ2-3 | TRBV7-2 | ASSLRSGLDTDTQY
TRBJ2-1 | TRBV6-5 | ASSYEQILDEQF
TRBJ2-7 | TRBV15 | ATSSGASYEQY
TRBJ2-7 | TRBV3-1 | ASTQGGQDIYEQY